This T cell receptor (beta chain) came from a study of molecular identifiers for immune sequencing clone quantification. This CDR3 has 13 residues. The germline V gene has CDR1 MNHNY and CDR2 SVGAGI (reference sequence). J was trimmed by 13 bases and V by 2 bases; bases with no gene match: 4. About this clonotype: Given the absence of the conserved phenylalanine or tryptophan at the CDR3 end, a read error is likely.

In TCRdb, the PCR reads were re-called with MiXCR into one record per CDR3 protein. The sample holds fewer than 70,000 distinct CDR3 sequences, around a sixth seen once. The chain has TRBV6-6 and TRBJ2-1, with 11 bases fitting TRBD2. This receptor was taken from a human donor in good health. Some libraries in this study had Jurkat cell RNA spiked in. Sequenced material: naive CD8+ T cells from blood, with Jurkat cell RNA spiked in. Subset in this sample: FACS-sorted CD8+CD4-CCR7+CD45RA+ naive T cells. The CDR3 nucleotides are TGTGCCAGCAGTTACGGGACTAGCGGCCCTCAGTTCCTC. It translates to CASSYGTSGPQFL.